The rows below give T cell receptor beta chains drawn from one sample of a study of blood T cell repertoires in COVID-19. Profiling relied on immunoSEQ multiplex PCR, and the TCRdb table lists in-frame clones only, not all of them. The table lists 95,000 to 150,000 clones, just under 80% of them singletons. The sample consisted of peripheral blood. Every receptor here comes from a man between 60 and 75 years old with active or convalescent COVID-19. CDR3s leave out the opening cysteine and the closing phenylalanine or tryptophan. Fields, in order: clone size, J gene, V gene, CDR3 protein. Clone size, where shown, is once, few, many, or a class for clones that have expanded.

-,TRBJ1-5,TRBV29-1,SVEERGLH
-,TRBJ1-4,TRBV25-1,ASSDWGGVRNEKLF
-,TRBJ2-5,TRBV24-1,ATSDNLGGRYQETQY
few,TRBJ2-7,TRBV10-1,ASKNSPYEQY
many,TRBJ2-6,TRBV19,ASSPGQASGANVLT
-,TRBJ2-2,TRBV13,ASTPLAGAPGELF
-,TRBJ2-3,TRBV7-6,ASSSKSGMGDTQY
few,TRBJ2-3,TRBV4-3,ASSPRTITDTQY
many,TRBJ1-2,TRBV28,ASASGVDYGYT
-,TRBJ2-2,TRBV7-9,ASSRTGELF
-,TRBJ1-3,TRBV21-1,ASSKRADANPPHSGNTIY
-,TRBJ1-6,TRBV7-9,ASSPQGGNSPLH
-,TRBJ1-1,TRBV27,ASNNRAKNTEAF
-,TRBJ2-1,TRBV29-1,SVREGNEQF
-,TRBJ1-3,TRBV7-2,ASSGLGNTIY
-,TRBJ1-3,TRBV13,ASRRQGPGNTIY
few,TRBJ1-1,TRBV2,ASRPMSGWSTEAF
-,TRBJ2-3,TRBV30,AWTGRGFTDTQY
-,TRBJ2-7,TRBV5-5,ASSPGTAIGYEQY
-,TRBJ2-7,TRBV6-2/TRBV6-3,ASSSGTSGSPHEQY
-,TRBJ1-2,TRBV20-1,SARDPGYT
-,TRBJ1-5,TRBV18,ASSPLGVNQPQH
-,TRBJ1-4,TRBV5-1,ASSLRGRGEKLF
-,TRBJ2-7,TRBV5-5,ASSLGRGPYEQY
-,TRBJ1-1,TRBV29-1,SVDRSEEAF
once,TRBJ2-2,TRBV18,ASSWGQDTGELF
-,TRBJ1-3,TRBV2,ASTQESSGNTIY
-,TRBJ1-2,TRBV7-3,ASSLTGQPNYGYT
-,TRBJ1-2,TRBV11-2,ASSQDRSTGLAYGYT
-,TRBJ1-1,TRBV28,ASSLLRRGWDTEAF
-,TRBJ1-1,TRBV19,ASSQTVKGTEAF
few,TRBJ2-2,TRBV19,ASAEGAANTGELF
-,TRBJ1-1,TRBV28,ASSRPRGGSEAF
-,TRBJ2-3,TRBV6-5,ASTESGRDLDTQY
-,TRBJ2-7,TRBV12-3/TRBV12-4,ASSLRTAYEQY